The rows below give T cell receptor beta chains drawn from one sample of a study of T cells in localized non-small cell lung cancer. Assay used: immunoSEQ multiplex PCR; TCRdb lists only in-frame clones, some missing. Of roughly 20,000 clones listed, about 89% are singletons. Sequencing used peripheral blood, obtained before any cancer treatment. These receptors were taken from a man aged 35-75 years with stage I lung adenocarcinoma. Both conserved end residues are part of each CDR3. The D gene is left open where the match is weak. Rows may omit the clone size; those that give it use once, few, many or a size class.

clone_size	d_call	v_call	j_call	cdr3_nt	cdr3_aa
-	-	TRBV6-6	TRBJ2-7	TGTGCCAGCAGTATTACGACTTTAGGGGGCTACGAGCAGTACTTC	CASSITTLGGYEQYF
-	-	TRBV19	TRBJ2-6	TGTGCCAGTAGTATTGGTAATGCGGCCCGATGGGCCAACGTCCTGACTTTC	CASSIGNAARWANVLTF
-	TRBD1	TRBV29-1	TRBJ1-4	TGCAGCGTGGGACAGGGGGCTCGGGGTGAAAAACTGTTTTTT	CSVGQGARGEKLFF
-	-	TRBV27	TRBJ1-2	TGTGCCAGCAGTTCGAACCGCTACTATGGCTACACCTTC	CASSSNRYYGYTF
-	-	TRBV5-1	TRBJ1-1	TGCGCCAGCAGCTCAAGCATGACAAAAACTGAAGCTTTCTTT	CASSSSMTKTEAFF
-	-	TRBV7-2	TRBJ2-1	TGTGCCAGCAGCTTAGACGCCAGGGGATGGATGGGGAATGAGCAGTTCTTC	CASSLDARGWMGNEQFF
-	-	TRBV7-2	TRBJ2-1	TGTGCCAGCAGCAGCTATCTGCGCAATGAGCAGTTCTTC	CASSSYLRNEQFF
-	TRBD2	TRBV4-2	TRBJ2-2	TGTGCCAGCAGTCACGATAGCGGGGGGGCCCCCGGGGAGCTGTTTTTT	CASSHDSGGAPGELFF
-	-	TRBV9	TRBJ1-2	TGTGCCAGCAGCCCGATTACTGCGGGGTCTAACTATGGCTACACCTTC	CASSPITAGSNYGYTF
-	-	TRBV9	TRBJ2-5	TGTGCCAGCAGCGCTCGACAGGGACTAGATCAAGAGACCCAGTACTTC	CASSARQGLDQETQYF
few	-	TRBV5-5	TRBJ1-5	TGTGCCAGCAGCTTGGGGAACAGTCTTTGGCAGCCCCAGCATTTT	CASSLGNSLWQPQHF
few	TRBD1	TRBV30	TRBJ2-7	TGTGCCTGGAGTCCCGGTGGGACAGGGGGCGAGCAGTACTTC	CAWSPGGTGGEQYF
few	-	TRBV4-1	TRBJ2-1	TGCGCCAGCAGCCAAGGGACCAGTGGTGGTGATGAGCAGTTCTTC	CASSQGTSGGDEQFF
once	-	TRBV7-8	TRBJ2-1	TGTGCCAGCAGCTTAAGAGCCAGGCAGGGAGGTAATGAGCAGTTCTTC	CASSLRARQGGNEQFF
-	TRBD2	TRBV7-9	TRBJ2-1	TGTGCCAGCAGCCCTATCCCCCCAGGGACTTCCAGGGAGGGGAATGAGCAGTTCTTC	CASSPIPPGTSREGNEQFF
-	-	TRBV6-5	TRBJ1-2	TGTGCCAGCAGTTTGAGTGGGGGGTATGGCTACACCTTC	CASSLSGGYGYTF
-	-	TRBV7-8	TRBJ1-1	TGTGCCAGCAGCTTAGGAGGGAGAGCTGAAGCTTTCTTT	CASSLGGRAEAFF
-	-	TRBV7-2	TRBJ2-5	TGTGCCAGCAGCTTAGGAAGGGGGTCAGAGACCCAGTACTTC	CASSLGRGSETQYF
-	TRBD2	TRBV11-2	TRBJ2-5	TGTGCCAGCAGCTTAGATCCGGGGGGTAGAAGAGAGACCCAGTACTTC	CASSLDPGGRRETQYF
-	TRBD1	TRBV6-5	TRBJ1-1	TGTGCCAGCAGTTACTCGCCAGGGGGGGACACTGAAGCTTTCTTT	CASSYSPGGDTEAFF
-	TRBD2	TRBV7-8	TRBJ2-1	TGTGCCAGCAGCTCTCTAGCAGGGACTAGCGGGGGGGCAGGGAATGAGCAGTTCTTC	CASSSLAGTSGGAGNEQFF
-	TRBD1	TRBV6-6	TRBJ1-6	TGTGCCAGCAGGGACGACAGGGGGCGGAATTCACCCCTCCACTTT	CASRDDRGRNSPLHF
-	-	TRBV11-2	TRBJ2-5	TGTGCCAGCAGCTTGTATCCGGGGTGGGGTGAAGAGACCCAGTACTTC	CASSLYPGWGEETQYF
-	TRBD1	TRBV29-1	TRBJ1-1	TGCAGCGTTGGTGGACAGGGTACGAACACTGAAGCTTTCTTT	CSVGGQGTNTEAFF
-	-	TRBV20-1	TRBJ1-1	TGCAGTGCTACGGGAAACACTGAAGCTTTCTTT	CSATGNTEAFF
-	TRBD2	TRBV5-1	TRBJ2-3	TGCGCCAGCAGTTTCCAAAGCGGGAGAGGCACAGATACGCAGTATTTT	CASSFQSGRGTDTQYF
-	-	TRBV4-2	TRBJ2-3	TGTGCCAGCAGCCAAGATGCGGGATACGGCACAGATACGCAGTATTTT	CASSQDAGYGTDTQYF
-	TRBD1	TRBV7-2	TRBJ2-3	TGTGCCAGCAGCCCCCGGGACAGGGAAGGAACAGATACGCAGTATTTT	CASSPRDREGTDTQYF